What follows is one T cell receptor beta chain and its context. V was clipped by 6 bases and J by 5 bases, with 14 bases between them. Per germline, CDR1 SGHTA and CDR2 FQGNSA. The CDR3 runs 14 residues. This sample stems from a study of blood T cell repertoires in COVID-19. The overall study: In each case, the material was cDNA or gDNA derived from T cells, B-cell-depleted T cells, or PBMCs.

The protocol was immunoSEQ multiplex PCR, while the TCRdb copy is restricted to in-frame clones and leaves out a portion. The sample lists 50,000 to 60,000 clones, more than 85% occurring once. The sequenced sample consisted of peripheral blood. The rearrangement uses TRBV7-2 and TRBJ2-1, with D perhaps TRBD2 (5 bases). The receptor's source is a woman of 80 years or more with acute or convalescent COVID-19. The CDR3 loop reads CASSRLPWDNEQFF. Written as DNA, the CDR3 is TGTGCCAGCAGTCGACTACCATGGGACAATGAGCAGTTCTTC. The whole variable domain, remainder taken from reference TRBV7-2 and TRBJ2-1, is GAGVSQSPSNKVTEKGKDVELRCDPISGHTALYWYRQSLGQGLEFLIYFQGNSAPDKSGLPSDRFSAERTGGSVSTLTIQRTQQEDSAVYLCASSRLPWDNEQFFGPGTRLTVL.